This TCR beta chain was sequenced in a study of blood T cell repertoires in COVID-19. Overall study context: COVID-19 samples from acute and convalescent phases originated in the United States, Italy and Spain.

The method was immunoSEQ multiplex PCR; TCRdb's version includes in-frame clones alone and lacks a portion of them. In the table there are about 200,000 clones, approximately 90% of which are singletons. Sequenced material: PBMCs or T cells enriched from blood (not recorded which). The sequence was obtained from a woman in her thirties or forties in a cohort exposed to, infected with or recovered from COVID-19 (not recorded which).

CDR3 DNA: TGTGCCAGCAGCGGAGGGACAGTTCAAGAGACCCAGTACTTC. It yields the protein CASSGGTVQETQYF. The genes are TRBV9 and TRBJ2-5, with TRBD1 identical over 7 bases. V shed 3 bases, J shed 2 bases, and the junction held 4 bases outside the gene matches. The CDR3 is 14 amino acids. In germline, CDR1 is SGDLS, CDR2 YYNGEE.